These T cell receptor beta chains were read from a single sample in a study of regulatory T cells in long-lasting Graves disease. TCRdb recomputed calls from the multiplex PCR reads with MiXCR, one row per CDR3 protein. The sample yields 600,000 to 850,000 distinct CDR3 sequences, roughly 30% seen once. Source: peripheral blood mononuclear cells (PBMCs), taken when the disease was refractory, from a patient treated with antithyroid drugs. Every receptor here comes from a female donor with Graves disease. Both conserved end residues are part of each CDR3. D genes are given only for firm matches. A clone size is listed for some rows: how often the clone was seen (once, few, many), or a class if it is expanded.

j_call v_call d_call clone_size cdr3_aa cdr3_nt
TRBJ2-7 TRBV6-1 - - CASSRASSGYEQYF TGTGCCAGCAGTCGGGCCTCCTCGGGTTACGAGCAGTACTTC
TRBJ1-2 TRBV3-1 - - CASSPGGPYGYTF TGTGCCAGCAGCCCCGGGGGGCCCTATGGCTACACCTTC
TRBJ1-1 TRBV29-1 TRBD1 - CSGNWAGGANTEAFF TGCAGCGGAAACTGGGCAGGGGGCGCGAACACTGAAGCTTTCTTT
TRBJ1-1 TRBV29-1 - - CSVAGGGYTEAFF TGCAGCGTTGCCGGGGGCGGGTACACTGAAGCTTTCTTT
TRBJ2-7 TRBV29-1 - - CSVEQFYEQYF TGCAGCGTTGAACAGTTCTACGAGCAGTACTTC
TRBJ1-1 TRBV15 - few CATSRGQSITEAFF TGTGCCACCAGCAGAGGACAGAGTATCACTGAAGCTTTCTTT
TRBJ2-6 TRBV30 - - CAWSTLLSGANVLTF TGTGCCTGGAGTACACTCCTATCTGGGGCCAACGTCCTGACTTTC
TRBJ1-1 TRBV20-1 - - CSATTDTFSEAFF TGCAGTGCCACCACCGACACGTTCTCTGAAGCTTTCTTT
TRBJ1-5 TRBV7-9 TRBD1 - CASSLGPDRGGQPQHF TGTGCCAGCAGCTTGGGTCCGGACAGGGGGGGTCAGCCCCAGCATTTT
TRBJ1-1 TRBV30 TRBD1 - CAWSVRDRGHTEAFF TGTGCCTGGAGTGTTCGCGACAGGGGGCACACTGAAGCTTTCTTT
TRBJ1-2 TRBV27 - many CASSPGPSYGYTF TGTGCCAGCAGCCCCGGGCCGTCCTATGGCTACACCTTC
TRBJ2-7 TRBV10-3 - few CAISDRMGGVSYEQYF TGTGCCATCAGTGATCGGATGGGAGGTGTTAGCTACGAGCAGTACTTC
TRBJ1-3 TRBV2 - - CASTPDRHSGNTIYF TGTGCCAGCACACCTGACAGACACTCTGGAAACACCATATATTTT
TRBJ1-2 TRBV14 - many CASSRGVDRTNYGYTF TGTGCCAGCAGCCGCGGGGTGGACAGAACTAACTATGGCTACACCTTC
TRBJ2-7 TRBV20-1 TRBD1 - CSLGQTAYEQYF TGCAGCCTGGGACAGACCGCCTACGAGCAGTACTTC
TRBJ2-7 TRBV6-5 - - CASSLGAGRLSGKVNEQYF TGTGCCAGCAGTTTGGGGGCAGGACGATTGAGCGGGAAGGTCAACGAGCAGTACTTC
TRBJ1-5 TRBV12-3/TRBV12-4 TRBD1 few CASSNYGQENQPQHF TGTGCCAGCAGTAACTACGGACAGGAAAATCAGCCCCAGCATTTT
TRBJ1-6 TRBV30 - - CAWSGGRDSPLHF TGTGCCTGGAGTGGGGGTCGTGATTCACCCCTCCACTTT
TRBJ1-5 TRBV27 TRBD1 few CASRGQGMSNQPQHF TGTGCCAGCAGGGGACAGGGTATGAGCAATCAGCCCCAGCATTTT
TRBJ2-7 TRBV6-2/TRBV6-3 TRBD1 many CASSFRYRGRGEQYF TGTGCCAGCAGTTTCCGGTACAGGGGTCGGGGTGAGCAGTACTTC
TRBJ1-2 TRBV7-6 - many CASSLGQGSDGYTF TGTGCCAGCAGCTTAGGGCAGGGGAGCGATGGCTACACCTTC
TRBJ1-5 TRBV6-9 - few CASSYLANQPQHF TGTGCCAGCAGTTACCTTGCAAATCAGCCCCAGCATTTT
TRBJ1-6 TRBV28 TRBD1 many CASSGQGSYNSPLHF TGTGCCAGCAGTGGACAGGGCTCCTATAATTCACCCCTCCACTTT
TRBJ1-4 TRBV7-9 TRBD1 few CASSLTTGQGEKLFF TGTGCCAGCAGCTTAACGACAGGGCAGGGTGAAAAACTGTTTTTT
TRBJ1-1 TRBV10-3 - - CAISAYSTGLNTEAFF TGTGCCATCAGTGCCTACAGTACAGGGTTGAACACTGAAGCTTTCTTT
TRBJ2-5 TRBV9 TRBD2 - CASSVVPAGGQETQYF TGTGCCAGCAGCGTAGTGCCAGCGGGAGGGCAAGAGACCCAGTACTTC
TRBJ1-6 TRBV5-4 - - CASSSRAGDNSPLHF TGTGCCAGCAGCTCGAGGGCAGGGGATAATTCACCCCTCCACTTT
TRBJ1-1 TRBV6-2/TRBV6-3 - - CASSFPSGAEAFF TGTGCCAGCAGTTTCCCATCGGGGGCTGAAGCTTTCTTT
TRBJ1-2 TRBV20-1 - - CSATQGSDGYTF TGCAGTGCTACTCAGGGGTCGGATGGCTACACCTTC
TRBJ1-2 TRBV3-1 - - CASSQGGLVRYGYTF TGTGCCAGCAGCCAAGGGGGTCTAGTTCGCTATGGCTACACCTTC
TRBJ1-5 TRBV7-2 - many CASSLDAGGNQPQHF TGTGCCAGCAGCTTAGACGCCGGAGGCAATCAGCCCCAGCATTTT
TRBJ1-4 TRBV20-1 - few CSAWGGATNEKLFF TGCAGTGCTTGGGGGGGAGCAACTAATGAAAAACTGTTTTTT
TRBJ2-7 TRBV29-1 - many CSVGAYEQYF TGCAGTGTGGGAGCCTACGAGCAGTACTTC